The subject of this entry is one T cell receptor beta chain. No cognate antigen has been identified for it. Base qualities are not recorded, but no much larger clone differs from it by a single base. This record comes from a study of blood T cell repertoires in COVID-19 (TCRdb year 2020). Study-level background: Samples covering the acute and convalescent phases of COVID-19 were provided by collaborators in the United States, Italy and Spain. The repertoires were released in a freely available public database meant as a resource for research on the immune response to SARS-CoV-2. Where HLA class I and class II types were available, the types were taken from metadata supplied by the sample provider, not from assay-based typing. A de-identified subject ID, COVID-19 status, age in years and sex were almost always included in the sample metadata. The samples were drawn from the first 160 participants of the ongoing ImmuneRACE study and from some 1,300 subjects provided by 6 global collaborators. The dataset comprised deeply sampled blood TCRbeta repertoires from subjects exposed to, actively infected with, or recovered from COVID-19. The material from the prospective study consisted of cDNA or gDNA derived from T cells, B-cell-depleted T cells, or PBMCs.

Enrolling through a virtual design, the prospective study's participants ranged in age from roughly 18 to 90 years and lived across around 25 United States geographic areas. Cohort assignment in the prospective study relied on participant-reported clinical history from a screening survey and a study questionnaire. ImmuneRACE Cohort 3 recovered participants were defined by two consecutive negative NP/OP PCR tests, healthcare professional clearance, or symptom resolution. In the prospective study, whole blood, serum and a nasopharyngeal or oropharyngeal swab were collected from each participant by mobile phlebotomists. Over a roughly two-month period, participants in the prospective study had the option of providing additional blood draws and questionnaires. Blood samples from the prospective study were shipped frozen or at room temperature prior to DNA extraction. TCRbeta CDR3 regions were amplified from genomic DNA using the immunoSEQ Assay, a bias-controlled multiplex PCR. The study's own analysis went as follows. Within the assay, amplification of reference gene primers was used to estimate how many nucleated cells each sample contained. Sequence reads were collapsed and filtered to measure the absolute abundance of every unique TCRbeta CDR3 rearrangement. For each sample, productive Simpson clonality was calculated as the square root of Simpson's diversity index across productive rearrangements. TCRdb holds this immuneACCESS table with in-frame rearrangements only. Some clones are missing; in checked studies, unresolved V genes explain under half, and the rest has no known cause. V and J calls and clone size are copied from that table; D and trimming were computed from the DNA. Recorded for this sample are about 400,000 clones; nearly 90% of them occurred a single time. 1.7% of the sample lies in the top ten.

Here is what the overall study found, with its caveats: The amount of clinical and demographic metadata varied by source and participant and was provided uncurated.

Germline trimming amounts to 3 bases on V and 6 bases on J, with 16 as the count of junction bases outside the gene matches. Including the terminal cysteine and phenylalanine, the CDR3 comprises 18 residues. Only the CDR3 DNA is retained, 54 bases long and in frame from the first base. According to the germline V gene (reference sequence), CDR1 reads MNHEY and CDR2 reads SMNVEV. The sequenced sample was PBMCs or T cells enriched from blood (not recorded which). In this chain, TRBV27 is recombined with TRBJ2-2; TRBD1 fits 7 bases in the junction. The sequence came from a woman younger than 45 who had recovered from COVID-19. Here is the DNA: TGTGCCAGCAGTTTCCCCCGGGACAGCTCTTCCGGGGCCGGGGAGCTGTTTTTT. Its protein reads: CASSFPRDSSSGAGELFF.